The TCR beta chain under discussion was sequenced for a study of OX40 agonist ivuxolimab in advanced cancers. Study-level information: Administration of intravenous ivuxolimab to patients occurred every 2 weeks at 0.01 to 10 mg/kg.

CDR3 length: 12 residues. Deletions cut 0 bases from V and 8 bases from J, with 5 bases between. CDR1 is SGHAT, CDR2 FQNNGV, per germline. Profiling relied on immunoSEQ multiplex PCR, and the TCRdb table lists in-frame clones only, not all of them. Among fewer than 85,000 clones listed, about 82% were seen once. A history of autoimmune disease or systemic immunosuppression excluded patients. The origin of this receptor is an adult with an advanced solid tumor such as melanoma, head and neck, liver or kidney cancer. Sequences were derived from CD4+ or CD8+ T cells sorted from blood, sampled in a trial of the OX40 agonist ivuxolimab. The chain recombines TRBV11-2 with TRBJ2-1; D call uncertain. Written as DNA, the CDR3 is TGTGCCAGCAGCTTAGATAACGATGAGCAGTTCTTC. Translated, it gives CASSLDNDEQFF.